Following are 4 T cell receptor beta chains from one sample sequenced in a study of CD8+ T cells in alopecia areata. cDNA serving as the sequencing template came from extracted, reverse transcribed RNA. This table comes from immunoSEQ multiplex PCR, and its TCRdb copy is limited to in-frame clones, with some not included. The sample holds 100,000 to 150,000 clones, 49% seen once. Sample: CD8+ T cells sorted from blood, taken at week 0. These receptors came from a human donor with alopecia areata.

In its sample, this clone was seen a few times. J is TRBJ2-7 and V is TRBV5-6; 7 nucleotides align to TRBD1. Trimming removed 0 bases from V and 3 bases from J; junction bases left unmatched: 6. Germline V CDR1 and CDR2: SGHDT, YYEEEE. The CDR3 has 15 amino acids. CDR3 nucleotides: TGTGCCAGCAGCTTGGAGACAGGGAACGTCTACGAGCAGTACTTC. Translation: CASSLETGNVYEQYF.

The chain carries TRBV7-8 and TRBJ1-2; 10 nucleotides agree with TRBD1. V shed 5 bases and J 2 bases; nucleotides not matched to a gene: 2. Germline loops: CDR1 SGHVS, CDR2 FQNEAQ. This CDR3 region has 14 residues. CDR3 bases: TGTGCCAGCAGCGTGGACAGGGGGAACTATGGCTACACCTTC. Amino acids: CASSVDRGNYGYTF.

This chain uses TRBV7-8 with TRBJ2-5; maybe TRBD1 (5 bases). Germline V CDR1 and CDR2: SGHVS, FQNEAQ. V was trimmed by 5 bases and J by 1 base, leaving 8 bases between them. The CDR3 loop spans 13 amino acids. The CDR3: CASSPDSQETQYF. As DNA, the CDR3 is TGTGCCAGCAGCCCTGACAGCCAAGAGACCCAGTACTTC.

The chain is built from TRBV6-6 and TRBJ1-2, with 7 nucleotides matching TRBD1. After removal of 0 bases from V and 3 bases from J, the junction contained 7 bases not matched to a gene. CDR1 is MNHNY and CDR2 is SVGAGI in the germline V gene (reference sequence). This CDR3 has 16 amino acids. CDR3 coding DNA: TGTGCCAGCAGTTACTCTGGACAGGATCCGTACTATGGCTACACCTTC. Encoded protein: CASSYSGQDPYYGYTF.